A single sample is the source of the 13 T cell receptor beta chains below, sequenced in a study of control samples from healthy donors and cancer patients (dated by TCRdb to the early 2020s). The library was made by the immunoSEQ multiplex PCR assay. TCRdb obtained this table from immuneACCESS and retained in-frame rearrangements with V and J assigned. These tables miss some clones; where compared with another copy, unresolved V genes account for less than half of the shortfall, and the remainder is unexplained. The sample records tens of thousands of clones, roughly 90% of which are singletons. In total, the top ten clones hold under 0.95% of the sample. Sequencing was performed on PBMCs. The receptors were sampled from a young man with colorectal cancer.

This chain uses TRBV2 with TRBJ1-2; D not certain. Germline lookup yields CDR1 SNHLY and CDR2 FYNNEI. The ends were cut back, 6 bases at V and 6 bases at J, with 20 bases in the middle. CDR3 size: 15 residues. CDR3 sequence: CASSQLIEVNDGYTF. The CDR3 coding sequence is TGTGCCAGCAGCCAATTAATTGAGGTAAACGATGGCTACACCTTC. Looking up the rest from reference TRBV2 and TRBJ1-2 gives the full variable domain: EPEVTQTPSHQVTQMGQEVILRCVPISNHLYFYWYRQILGQKVEFLVSFYNNEISEKSEIFDDQFSVERPDGSNFTLKIRSTKLEDSAMYFCASSQLIEVNDGYTFGSGTRLTVV.

CDR3 loop: CASSYSGVDYNSPLHF. CDR3 bases: TGTGCCAGCAGTTACTCAGGGGTTGACTACAATTCACCCCTCCACTTT. The genes are TRBV6-5 and TRBJ1-6, with D maybe TRBD1 (5 bases). Germline loops: CDR1 MNHEY, CDR2 SVGAGI. V was clipped by 0 bases and J by 7 bases, with 13 bases between them. This CDR3 comprises 16 residues.

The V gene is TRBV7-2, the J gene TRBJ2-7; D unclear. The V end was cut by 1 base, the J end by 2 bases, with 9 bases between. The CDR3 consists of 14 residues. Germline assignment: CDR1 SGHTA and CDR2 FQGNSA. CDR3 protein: CASSLEYKTYEQYF. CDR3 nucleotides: TGTGCCAGCAGCTTAGAATACAAAACCTACGAGCAGTACTTC.

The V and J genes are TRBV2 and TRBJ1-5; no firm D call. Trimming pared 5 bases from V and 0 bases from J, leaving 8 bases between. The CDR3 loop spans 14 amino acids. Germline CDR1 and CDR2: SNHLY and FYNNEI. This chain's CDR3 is CASSLEHSNQPQHF. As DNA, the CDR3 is TGTGCCAGCAGTCTTGAGCATAGCAATCAGCCCCAGCATTTT. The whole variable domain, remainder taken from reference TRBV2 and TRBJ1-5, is EPEVTQTPSHQVTQMGQEVILRCVPISNHLYFYWYRQILGQKVEFLVSFYNNEISEKSEIFDDQFSVERPDGSNFTLKIRSTKLEDSAMYFCASSLEHSNQPQHFGDGTRLSIL.

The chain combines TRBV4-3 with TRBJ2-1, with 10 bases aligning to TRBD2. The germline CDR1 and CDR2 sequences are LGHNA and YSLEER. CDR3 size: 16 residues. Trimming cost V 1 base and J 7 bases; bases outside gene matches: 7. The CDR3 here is CASSQGPAGGPNEQFF. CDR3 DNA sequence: TGCGCCAGCAGCCAAGGGCCAGCGGGGGGGCCTAATGAGCAGTTCTTC.

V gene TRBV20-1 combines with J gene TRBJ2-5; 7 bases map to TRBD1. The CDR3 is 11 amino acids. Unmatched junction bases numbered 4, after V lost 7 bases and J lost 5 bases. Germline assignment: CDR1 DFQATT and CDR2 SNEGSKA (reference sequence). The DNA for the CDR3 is TGCAGTGTGTACAGGGGCGAGACCCAGTACTTC. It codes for CSVYRGETQYF.

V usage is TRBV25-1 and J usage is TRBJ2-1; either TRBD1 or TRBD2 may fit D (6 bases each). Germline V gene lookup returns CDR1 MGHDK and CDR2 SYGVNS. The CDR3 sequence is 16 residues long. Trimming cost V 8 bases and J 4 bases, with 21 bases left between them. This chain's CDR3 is CASETSGADKYNEQFF. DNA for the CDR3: TGTGCCAGCGAGACCTCGGGGGCGGACAAGTACAATGAGCAGTTCTTC.

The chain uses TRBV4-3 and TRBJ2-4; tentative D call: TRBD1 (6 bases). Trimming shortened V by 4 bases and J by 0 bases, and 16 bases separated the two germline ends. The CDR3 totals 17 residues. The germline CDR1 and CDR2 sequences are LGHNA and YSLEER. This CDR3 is CASSPTRQVIAKNIQYF. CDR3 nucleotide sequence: TGCGCCAGCAGCCCGACCCGACAGGTTATAGCCAAAAACATTCAGTACTTC.

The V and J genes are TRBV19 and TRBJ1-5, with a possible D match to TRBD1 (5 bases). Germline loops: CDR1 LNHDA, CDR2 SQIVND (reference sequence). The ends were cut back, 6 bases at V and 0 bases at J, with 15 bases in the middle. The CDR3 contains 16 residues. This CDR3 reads CASSLGGSYSNQPQHF. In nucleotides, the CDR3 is TGTGCCAGTAGCCTTGGGGGTTCATATAGCAATCAGCCCCAGCATTTT.

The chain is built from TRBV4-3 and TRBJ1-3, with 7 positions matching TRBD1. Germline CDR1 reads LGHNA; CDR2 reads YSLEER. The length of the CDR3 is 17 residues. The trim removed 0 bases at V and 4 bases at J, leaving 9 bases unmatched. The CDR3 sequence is CASSQEAVGTDGNTIYF. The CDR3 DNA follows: TGCGCCAGCAGCCAAGAGGCGGTAGGGACAGACGGAAACACCATATATTTT.

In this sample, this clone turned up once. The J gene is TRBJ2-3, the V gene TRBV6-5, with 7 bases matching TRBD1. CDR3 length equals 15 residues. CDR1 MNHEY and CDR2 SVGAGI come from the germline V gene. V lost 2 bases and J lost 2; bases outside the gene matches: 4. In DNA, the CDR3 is TGTGCCAGCAGTTACCGACAGGGCTTCACAGATACGCAGTATTTT. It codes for CASSYRQGFTDTQYF.

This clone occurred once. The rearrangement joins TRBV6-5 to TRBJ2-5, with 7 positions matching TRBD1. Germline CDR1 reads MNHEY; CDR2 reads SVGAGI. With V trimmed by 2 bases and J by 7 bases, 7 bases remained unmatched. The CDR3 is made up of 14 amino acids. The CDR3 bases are TGTGCCAGCAGTTACAGGGGGCTAGAGGGGACCCAGTACTTC. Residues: CASSYRGLEGTQYF.

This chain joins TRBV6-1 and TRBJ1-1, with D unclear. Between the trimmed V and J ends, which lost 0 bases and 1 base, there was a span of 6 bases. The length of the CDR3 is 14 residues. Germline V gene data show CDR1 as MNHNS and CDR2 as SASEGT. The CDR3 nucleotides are TGTGCCAGCAGTGAAGCGTGGGGGAACACTGAAGCTTTCTTT. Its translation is CASSEAWGNTEAFF.